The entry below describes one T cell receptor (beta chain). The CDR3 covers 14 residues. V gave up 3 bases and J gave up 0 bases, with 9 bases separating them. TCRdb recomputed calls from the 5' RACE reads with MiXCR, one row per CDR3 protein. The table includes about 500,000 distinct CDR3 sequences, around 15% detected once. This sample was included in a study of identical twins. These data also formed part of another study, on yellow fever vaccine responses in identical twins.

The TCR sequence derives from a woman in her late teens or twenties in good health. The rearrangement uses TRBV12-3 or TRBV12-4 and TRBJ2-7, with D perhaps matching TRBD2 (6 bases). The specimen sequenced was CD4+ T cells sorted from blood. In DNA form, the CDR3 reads TGTGCCAGCAGTTTTCGGGAGAACTCCTACGAGCAGTACTTC. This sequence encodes CASSFRENSYEQYF.